This TCR beta chain was captured in a study of blood T cell repertoires in COVID-19. Background on the study: Spain, Italy and the United States supplied samples that represented acute and convalescent COVID-19. PBMCs, B-cell-depleted T cells, or T cells provided the cDNA or gDNA that made up the material.

Sequencing used immunoSEQ multiplex PCR; TCRdb keeps in-frame clones, though not all of them. The profile covers about 300,000 clones, with 85% appearing a single time and about 2.5% taken by the ten largest. The CDR3 has 14 amino acids. Germline CDR1 and CDR2: MDHEN and SYDVKM. Trimming shortened V by 7 bases and J by 10 bases, and 19 bases separated the two germline ends. Cohort placement rested on clinical history that participants reported themselves. Cohort 3 donors counted as recovered after two negative PCRs, clearance, or resolved symptoms. The chain is built from TRBV28 and TRBJ1-4; D may be TRBD1 (6 bases). The sequenced material came from PBMCs or T cells enriched from blood (not recorded which). The receptor comes from a woman aged 50 to 60 who had recovered from COVID-19. CDR3 nucleotide sequence: TGTGCCAGCACCACCGGGGACAACCGTGGAAAACTGTTTTTT. It translates to CASTTGDNRGKLFF.